Each of the 26 T cell receptor beta chains below was sequenced from the same sample in a study of CD8 T cells in Susac syndrome. RNA in amounts of about 0.5 to 1 ug was reverse transcribed with random hexamers. TCRdb ran MiXCR on the immunoSEQ multiplex PCR reads and lists one entry per CDR3 protein. The table lists roughly 150,000 distinct CDR3 sequences, roughly 95% of them singletons. Sequenced: CD4+ T cells from PBMCs. These receptors were obtained from a human donor with Susac syndrome.

The chain recombines TRBV3-1 with TRBJ1-5; D ambiguous. The CDR3 has 15 amino acids. Germline CDR1 LGHDT, CDR2 YNNKEL (reference sequence). The ends were cut back, 4 bases at V and 0 bases at J, with 10 bases in the middle. This chain's CDR3 is CASSPSGNSNQPQHF. CDR3 sequence (DNA): TGTGCCAGCAGCCCCTCCGGGAATAGCAATCAGCCCCAGCATTTT. Complete variable domain (other parts from reference TRBV3-1 and TRBJ1-5): DTAVSQTPKYLVTQMGNDKSIKCEQNLGHDTMYWYKQDSKKFLKIMFSYNNKELIINETVPNRFSPKSPDKAHLNLHINSLELGDSAVYFCASSPSGNSNQPQHFGDGTRLSIL.

The chain carries TRBV13 and TRBJ2-2; 9 nucleotides match TRBD2. The V gene end was trimmed by 5 bases and the J gene end by 3 bases; junction bases not matched to a gene: 7. CDR1 is PRHDT, CDR2 FYEKMQ, per germline (reference sequence). The CDR3 totals 16 residues. The CDR3 is CASSERLADYTGELFF. For the CDR3, the DNA is TGTGCCAGCAGCGAACGACTAGCGGACTACACCGGGGAGCTGTTTTTT. Complete variable domain (other parts from reference TRBV13 and TRBJ2-2): AAGVIQSPRHLIKEKRETATLKCYPIPRHDTVYWYQQGPGQDPQFLISFYEKMQSDKGSIPDRFSAQQFSDYHSELNMSSLELGDSALYFCASSERLADYTGELFFGEGSRLTVL.

The V gene is TRBV5-1, the J gene TRBJ2-4; 7 nucleotides match TRBD1. Germline CDR1 is SGHRS and CDR2 is YFSETQ. Trimming removed 5 bases from V and 4 bases from J; junction bases left unmatched: 9. This CDR3 contains 15 residues. CDR3 sequence (DNA): TGCGCCAGCAGTATAATGGACAGGACAAAAAACATTCAGTACTTC. Its protein is CASSIMDRTKNIQYF.

This clonotype was counted once. The chain links TRBV25-1 to TRBJ2-5, with 10 bases fitting TRBD2. There are 14 residues in the CDR3. Germline-derived CDR1 and CDR2 are MGHDK and SYGVNS. Trimming removed 9 bases from V and 5 bases from J; junction bases left unmatched: 9. The chain's CDR3 is CASSKRGGVETQYF. The CDR3 DNA follows: TGTGCCAGTTCGAAGCGGGGGGGCGTGGAGACCCAGTACTTC. Supplemented by reference TRBV25-1 and TRBJ2-5, the full variable domain reads EADIYQTPRYLVIGTGKKITLECSQTMGHDKMYWYQQDPGMELHLIHYSYGVNSTEKGDLSSESTVSRIRTEHFPLTLESARPSHTSQYLCASSKRGGVETQYFGPGTRLLVL.

The chain joins TRBV5-6 to TRBJ2-3; D gene ambiguous. Germline V gives CDR1 SGHDT, CDR2 YYEEEE. The CDR3 spans 11 residues. V dropped 4 bases and J dropped 5 bases, with 5 bases sitting between them. CDR3 bases: TGTGCCAGCAGCCGTCAAGATACGCAGTATTTT. It specifies CASSRQDTQYF.

The rearrangement uses TRBV7-3 and TRBJ2-7, with TRBD2 matching over 8 bases. Germline-derived CDR1 and CDR2 are SGHTA and FQGTGA. V shed 3 bases, J shed 1 base, and the junction held 5 bases outside the gene matches. The CDR3 has 15 residues. CDR3 bases: TGTGCCAGCAGCTTCTTGGCGGGGGGATCCTACGAGCAGTACTTC. Residues: CASSFLAGGSYEQYF. Looking up the rest from reference TRBV7-3 and TRBJ2-7 gives the full variable domain: GAGVSQTPSNKVTEKGKYVELRCDPISGHTALYWYRQSLGQGPEFLIYFQGTGAADDSGLPNDRFFAVRPEGSVSTLKIQRTERGDSAVYLCASSFLAGGSYEQYFGPGTRLTVT.

This chain links TRBV13 with TRBJ2-6, with D unclear. CDR3 size: 14 residues. Trimming left V 3 bases short and J 4 bases short, with 7 bases between. CDR1 and CDR2 (germline): PRHDT, FYEKMQ (reference sequence). DNA for the CDR3: TGTGCCAGCAGCTTTTTCTCCGGGGCCAACGTCCTGACTTTC. Protein product: CASSFFSGANVLTF.

The V gene is TRBV25-1, the J gene TRBJ2-5; tentative D call: TRBD1 (6 bases). The germline CDR1 and CDR2 sequences are MGHDK and SYGVNS. V lost 1 base and J 5 bases, leaving 20 bases between the germline ends. The CDR3 length is 17 residues. The CDR3 bases are TGTGCCAGCAGTGAATCAGTCCTGGGGGTTAGGGGGGAGACCCAGTACTTC. Its protein is CASSESVLGVRGETQYF.

The rearrangement joins TRBV4-3 to TRBJ2-3; TRBD2 matches 9 bases. This CDR3 comprises 15 residues. Germline V gives CDR1 LGHNA, CDR2 YSLEER. V shed 5 bases, J shed 0 bases, and the junction held 3 bases outside the gene matches. The CDR3 nucleotides are TGCGCCAGCAGCGGCGGGGGGGCCAGCACAGATACGCAGTATTTT. Translation gives CASSGGGASTDTQYF.

This chain connects TRBV27 to TRBJ2-5; 8 bases are shared with TRBD1. The CDR3 runs to 14 residues. V lost 5 bases to trimming and J lost 7 bases; unmatched junction nucleotides: 9. The germline V gene has CDR1 MNHEY and CDR2 SMNVEV (reference sequence). The CDR3 bases are TGTGCCAGCAGTCCCGACAGGGGCAGTGTGACCCAGTACTTC. Translation gives CASSPDRGSVTQYF.

This chain connects TRBV12-3 or TRBV12-4 to TRBJ2-5; D gene unclear. The CDR3 covers 13 residues. V lost 4 bases to trimming and J lost 3 bases, with 9 bases between them. The DNA of the CDR3 is TGTGCCAGCAGTTCTCGGTTGGAAGAGACCCAGTACTTC. Protein sequence: CASSSRLEETQYF.

The rearrangement links TRBV5-1 to TRBJ1-2; D is possibly TRBD1 (5 bases). The V and J ends lost 0 bases and 4 bases respectively, with 10 bases between them. This CDR3 is built from 14 residues. The germline CDR1 and CDR2 sequences are SGHRS and YFSETQ. Here the CDR3 reads CASSLETDTYGYTF. DNA of the CDR3: TGCGCCAGCAGCTTGGAGACAGACACCTATGGCTACACCTTC.

The chain has TRBV28 and TRBJ1-5; TRBD1 might be the D (5 bases). Deletions cut 8 bases from V and 0 bases from J, with 11 bases between. The germline gives CDR1 MDHEN, CDR2 SYDVKM. There are 14 residues in the CDR3. CDR3 DNA sequence: TGTGCCAGCTCCCAGGGCCATAGCAATCAGCCCCAGCATTTT. This codes for CASSQGHSNQPQHF.

This chain uses TRBV28 with TRBJ2-3; 10 bases line up with TRBD2. In germline, CDR1 is MDHEN, CDR2 SYDVKM. The CDR3 sequence is 14 residues long. The V segment lost 6 bases and the J segment 5 bases; nucleotides outside the gene matches: 5. CDR3 coding DNA: TGTGCCAGCAGCCCCAGCGGGGGGGGAGATACGCAGTATTTT. Translating gives CASSPSGGGDTQYF.

This clonotype was observed a single time. The chain combines TRBV20-1 with TRBJ1-5; D call uncertain. Looked up from germline, CDR1 is DFQATT and CDR2 is SNEGSKA (reference sequence). This CDR3 is built from 15 residues. V lost 1 base and J 2 bases, leaving 12 bases between the germline ends. The CDR3 region is CSARAGSKGNQPQHF. The DNA for the CDR3 is TGCAGTGCTAGAGCCGGGAGCAAGGGCAATCAGCCCCAGCATTTT.

The chain uses TRBV18 and TRBJ2-3; 7 bases are a match to TRBD2. V lost 0 bases, J lost 7 bases, and 16 bases stayed unmatched. In germline, CDR1 is KGHSH, CDR2 LQKENI. The CDR3 spans 18 residues. The CDR3 is CASSPPGRGGTGRNTQYF. The CDR3 bases are TGTGCCAGCTCACCACCGGGGCGCGGGGGAACCGGTAGAAATACGCAGTATTTT. Full variable domain (outside the CDR3, taken from reference TRBV18 and TRBJ2-3): NAGVMQNPRHLVRRRGQEARLRCSPMKGHSHVYWYRQLPEEGLKFMVYLQKENIIDESGMPKERFSAEFPKEGPSILRIQQVVRGDSAAYFCASSPPGRGGTGRNTQYFGPGTRLTVL.

The chain joins TRBV3-1 to TRBJ1-1, with D tentatively TRBD1 (5 bases). CDR3 size: 15 residues. Germline CDR1 LGHDT, CDR2 YNNKEL (reference sequence). The V and J ends lost 1 base and 4 bases respectively, with 13 bases between them. In DNA, the CDR3 is TGTGCCAGCAGCCAAGCGGCAGGGATGGGCACTGAAGCTTTCTTT. Its translation is CASSQAAGMGTEAFF.

The chain employs TRBV6-1 and TRBJ1-1; 7 positions match TRBD1. This CDR3 has 17 residues. V lost 5 bases and J lost 4; bases outside the gene matches: 16. Per the germline V gene, CDR1 is MNHNS and CDR2 is SASEGT. The CDR3 loop reads CASSLRTGWQGSTEAFF. Written as DNA, the CDR3 is TGTGCCAGCAGTCTCCGGACAGGCTGGCAAGGGAGCACTGAAGCTTTCTTT.

The rearrangement uses TRBV11-1 and TRBJ2-7; no reliable D call. V lost 2 bases and J lost 2, with 10 bases in between. CDR1 SGHAT and CDR2 FQDESV come from the germline V gene (reference sequence). CDR3 length: 14 residues. CDR3 DNA sequence: TGTGCCAGCAGCTTAAGGCGATTCCCCTACGAGCAGTACTTC. This translates into CASSLRRFPYEQYF.

This clonotype has just one count. The chain couples TRBV29-1 to TRBJ1-1; D ambiguous. The V gene's germline CDR1 is SQVTM and CDR2 ANQGSEA. Between the trimmed V and J ends, which lost 0 bases and 11 bases, there was a span of 10 bases. This CDR3 is built from 11 residues. The CDR3 sequence: CSVEDLARAFF. The CDR3 coding sequence is TGCAGCGTTGAAGATTTAGCGCGGGCTTTCTTT.

The V and J genes are TRBV21-1 and TRBJ1-5. TRBV21-1 counts as a pseudogene. The CDR3 loop spans 15 amino acids. The CDR3 spells CASSKGADSNQPQHF. For the CDR3, the DNA is TGTGCCAGCAGCAAAGGGGCAGATAGCAATCAGCCCCAGCATTTT.

The chain is built from TRBV6-6 and TRBJ2-7, with a weak D call TRBD1 (6 bases). Germline V CDR1 and CDR2: MNHNY, SVGAGI (reference sequence). This CDR3 spans 15 amino acids. Trimming left V 2 bases short and J 4 bases short, with 15 bases between. This CDR3 reads CASSYPGTLGYEQYF. The CDR3 DNA follows: TGTGCCAGCAGTTACCCCGGGACATTAGGGTACGAGCAGTACTTC.

This chain links TRBV9 with TRBJ2-7; maybe TRBD1 (6 bases). There are 14 residues in the CDR3. Germline loops: CDR1 SGDLS, CDR2 YYNGEE. Deletions cut 4 bases from V and 3 bases from J, with 14 bases between. CDR3 nucleotides: TGTGCCAGCAGCTCCCGGGACACCAACTACGAGCAGTACTTC. This gives the protein CASSSRDTNYEQYF.

This clonotype is a singleton in its sample. CDR3 loop: CASSHNYGYTF. CDR3 DNA sequence: TGTGCCAGCAGCCACAACTATGGCTACACCTTC. J is TRBJ1-2 and V is TRBV4-2; D not certain. With 3 bases removed from V and 2 bases from J, the gap between germline ends came to 1 base. The CDR3 has 11 residues. Germline assignment: CDR1 LGHNA and CDR2 YNFKEQ.

The chain couples TRBV27 to TRBJ1-2; D unresolved. This CDR3 region has 16 residues. Germline V gene data show CDR1 as MNHEY and CDR2 as SMNVEV (reference sequence). V lost 5 bases and J lost 3, with 19 bases in between. DNA for the CDR3: TGTGCCAGCAGTCCCTTCCCCACAGCCCAAGACTATGGCTACACCTTC. Amino acids: CASSPFPTAQDYGYTF.

The rearrangement links TRBV29-1 to TRBJ2-1; D is unresolved. V was shortened by 4 bases and J by 5 bases, with 3 bases between the two germline ends. The germline V gene encodes CDR1 SQVTM and CDR2 ANQGSEA. CDR3 length: 10 amino acids. This chain's CDR3 is CSVGNNEQFF. Here the CDR3 DNA reads TGCAGCGTTGGTAACAATGAGCAGTTCTTC.